The next 20 T cell receptor beta chains were all read from a single sample in a study of cytomegalovirus exposure and HLA in healthy donors. PCR used 60 Vbeta primers and 13 Jbeta primers. Sequencing was performed with immunoSEQ multiplex PCR; in TCRdb, only in-frame clones are kept and a portion is missing. The repertoire holds about 200,000 clones, with about four fifths as singletons. The sequenced material came from PBMCs. These receptors were taken from a male donor in good health and CMV-seropositive.

The chain employs TRBV5-1 and TRBJ1-1; D is undetermined. The V gene's germline CDR1 is SGHRS and CDR2 YFSETQ. The CDR3 extends over 13 amino acids. Trimming shortened V by 4 bases and J by 0 bases, and 7 bases separated the two germline ends. CDR3 in amino acids: CASSVNMNTEAFF. As DNA, the CDR3 is TGCGCCAGCAGCGTGAACATGAACACTGAAGCTTTCTTT. Full variable domain (remainder filled in from reference TRBV5-1 and TRBJ1-1): KAGVTQTPRYLIKTRGQQVTLSCSPISGHRSVSWYQQTPGQGLQFLFEYFSETQRNKGNFPGRFSGRQFSNSRSEMNVSTLELGDSALYLCASSVNMNTEAFFGQGTRLTVV.

The J gene is TRBJ1-1, the V gene TRBV19; D remains ambiguous. This CDR3 spans 14 amino acids. Trimming left V 3 bases short and J 4 bases short, with 12 bases between. Germline V gives CDR1 LNHDA, CDR2 SQIVND (reference sequence). The CDR3 sequence: CASSIGGGFTEAFF. DNA of the CDR3: TGTGCCAGTAGTATTGGAGGTGGTTTCACTGAAGCTTTCTTT.

V gene TRBV4-1 combines with J gene TRBJ1-2; D uncertain. CDR3 length: 14 amino acids. Germline CDR1 MGHRA, CDR2 YSYEKL. V was pared by 4 bases and J by 4 bases, with 13 bases between. The CDR3 DNA follows: TGCGCCAGCAGCCCCACTGCGGGGTTCTATGGCTACACCTTC. Translating gives CASSPTAGFYGYTF.

This clone was found once. The genes are TRBV11-2 and TRBJ1-1; TRBD1 matches 9 bases. The J segment lost 5 bases and the V segment lost 4 bases, leaving 5 bases of the junction unmatched. The CDR3 length is 14 residues. CDR1 is SGHAT and CDR2 is FQNNGV in the germline V gene. The CDR3 loop reads CASSSWTGVTEAFF. The CDR3 nucleotides are TGTGCCAGCAGCTCGTGGACAGGGGTGACTGAAGCTTTCTTT.

The chain uses TRBV19 and TRBJ1-3; 10 bases match TRBD1. After removal of 3 bases from V and 8 bases from J, the junction contained 7 bases not matched to a gene. This CDR3 has 15 residues. Germline V CDR1 and CDR2: LNHDA, SQIVND (reference sequence). The CDR3 is CASSITGTGEDTIYF. The CDR3 DNA reads as TGTGCCAGTAGTATCACCGGGACAGGGGAGGACACCATATATTTT.

The V and J genes are TRBV9 and TRBJ2-5, with 8 bases matching TRBD2. The trim removed 7 bases at V and 1 base at J, leaving 12 bases unmatched. The germline V gene encodes CDR1 SGDLS and CDR2 YYNGEE. The CDR3 has 16 residues. This CDR3 is CASAGAGGGFQETQYF. In DNA form, the CDR3 reads TGTGCCAGCGCGGGGGCGGGAGGTGGGTTCCAAGAGACCCAGTACTTC.

V usage is TRBV7-9 and J usage is TRBJ2-5; no definite D call. Germline CDR1 SEHNR, CDR2 FQNEAQ (reference sequence). The CDR3 extends over 15 amino acids. V lost 7 bases and J 4 bases, leaving 19 bases between the germline ends. The CDR3 nucleotides are TGTGCCAGCAACTCGAGAACAGCCGTTCGAGAGACCCAGTACTTC. Translation: CASNSRTAVRETQYF.

The chain joins TRBV9 to TRBJ1-5, with D possibly TRBD1 on 6 matching bases. CDR3 length: 15 amino acids. V lost 0 bases, J lost 5 bases, and 12 bases lay in between. The germline V gene has CDR1 SGDLS and CDR2 YYNGEE. The CDR3 DNA is TGTGCCAGCAGCGTAGACGGGGGGCGTGATCAGCCCCAGCATTTT. Translated, it gives CASSVDGGRDQPQHF.

This clone showed up just once. The rearrangement links TRBV9 to TRBJ1-3; D ambiguous. This CDR3 has 19 amino acids. V lost 4 bases and J 0 bases, leaving 23 bases between the germline ends. From germline, CDR1 is SGDLS and CDR2 YYNGEE. CDR3 region: CASSPRTSGRTISGNTIYF. The CDR3 nucleotides read TGTGCCAGCAGCCCTCGGACTAGCGGGAGGACGATCTCTGGAAACACCATATATTTT.

The chain uses TRBV7-2 and TRBJ2-3; D gene uncertain. This CDR3 spans 13 amino acids. V was pared by 2 bases and J by 5 bases, with 8 bases between. Per the germline V gene, CDR1 is SGHTA and CDR2 is FQGNSA. CDR3 sequence: CASSLYVGDTQYF. CDR3 nucleotide sequence: TGTGCCAGCAGCTTATACGTCGGAGATACGCAGTATTTT.

This clone was found once. The rearrangement joins TRBV11-2 to TRBJ2-1, with 7 bases that match TRBD2. CDR3 length: 13 residues. Trimming took 8 bases from V and 2 from J; bases not matched to a gene: 3. Germline CDR1 and CDR2: SGHAT and FQNNGV. CDR3 nucleotide sequence: TGTGCCAGCGGGGGGGTCCCCTACAATGAGCAGTTCTTC. Protein sequence: CASGGVPYNEQFF.

The rearrangement links TRBV7-2 to TRBJ2-1, with 8 bases matching TRBD2. Per germline, CDR1 SGHTA and CDR2 FQGNSA. This CDR3 has 14 residues. The junction had 6 bases not matched to a gene; V was cut back by 2 bases and J by 9 bases. The CDR3 DNA reads TGTGCCAGCAGCTTATTCGGGGGGGCCAGTGAGCAGTTCTTC. Amino acid sequence: CASSLFGGASEQFF.

In its sample, this clone was seen a few times. V and J are TRBV11-2 and TRBJ1-5; unclear D gene. The CDR3 consists of 15 residues. Germline CDR1 SGHAT, CDR2 FQNNGV. The V end was cut by 0 bases, the J end by 2 bases, with 8 bases between. In nucleotides, the CDR3 is TGTGCCAGCAGCTTAGATCTAGTGGGCAATCAGCCCCAGCATTTT. Protein: CASSLDLVGNQPQHF.

This clone was counted between two and nine times. V usage is TRBV28 and J usage is TRBJ2-7; TRBD2 aligns across 12 bases. J lost 1 base, V lost 10 bases, and 8 bases had no gene match. CDR3 length: 15 amino acids. CDR1 MDHEN and CDR2 SYDVKM come from the germline V gene. The CDR3 region is CATLTSGRRSYEQYF. CDR3 DNA: TGTGCCACCCTCACTAGCGGGAGGCGGTCCTACGAGCAGTACTTC. The whole variable domain, filled in from reference TRBV28 and TRBJ2-7, reads DVKVTQSSRYLVKRTGEKVFLECVQDMDHENMFWYRQDPGLGLRLIYFSYDVKMKEKGDIPEGYSVSREKKERFSLILESASTNQTSMYLCATLTSGRRSYEQYFGPGTRLTVT.

This chain joins TRBV6-5 and TRBJ2-5; D unclear. The length of the CDR3 is 15 residues. Germline CDR1 reads MNHEY; CDR2 reads SVGAGI. V lost 0 bases to trimming and J lost 5 bases, with 13 bases between them. The DNA of the CDR3 is TGTGCCAGCAGTTACTCGGCCGGAACAGAGGAGACCCAGTACTTC. It translates to CASSYSAGTEETQYF.

This chain joins TRBV30 and TRBJ2-1, with 9 bases fitting TRBD2. V was pared by 4 bases and J by 6 bases, with 7 bases of the junction left unmatched. Germline V CDR1 and CDR2: GTSNPN, SVGIG (reference sequence). This CDR3 has 14 residues. The CDR3 protein is CAWKASGKTNEQFF. In DNA form, the CDR3 reads TGTGCCTGGAAGGCTAGCGGGAAAACCAATGAGCAGTTCTTC.

This clone was seen a few times. The V call is TRBV28, the J call TRBJ2-5, with D perhaps TRBD2 (6 bases). The CDR3 is 17 residues long. V lost 3 bases and J 1 base, leaving 18 bases between the germline ends. Per the germline V gene, CDR1 is MDHEN and CDR2 is SYDVKM. CDR3 protein: CASSFGGWGGVQETQYF. The DNA of the CDR3 is TGTGCCAGCAGTTTCGGTGGCTGGGGCGGGGTCCAAGAGACCCAGTACTTC.

This chain connects TRBV19 to TRBJ1-2, with TRBD1 as a possible D gene (5 bases). Per the germline V gene, CDR1 is LNHDA and CDR2 is SQIVND (reference sequence). V was shortened by 5 bases and J by 4 bases, with 17 bases between the two germline ends. The length of the CDR3 is 15 residues. The CDR3 nucleotides are TGTGCCAGTAGTTGGGTGACAGAGTTAGGCTATGGCTACACCTTC. Translating it yields CASSWVTELGYGYTF. Looking up the rest from reference TRBV19 and TRBJ1-2 gives the full variable domain: DGGITQSPKYLFRKEGQNVTLSCEQNLNHDAMYWYRQDPGQGLRLIYYSQIVNDFQKGDIAEGYSVSREKKESFPLTVTSAQKNPTAFYLCASSWVTELGYGYTFGSGTRLTVV.

V gene TRBV5-8 combines with J gene TRBJ1-2; D unclear. The germline V gene has CDR1 SGHTS and CDR2 YDEGEE. V was clipped by 0 bases and J by 4 bases, with 10 bases between them. The CDR3 sequence is 14 residues long. The CDR3 DNA reads TGTGCCAGCAGCTTGGAGGGAGGGATCTATGGCTACACCTTC. Translated, it gives CASSLEGGIYGYTF. Based on the CDR3 plus reference TRBV5-8 and TRBJ1-2, the full variable domain is EAGVTQSPTHLIKTRGQQATLRCSPISGHTSVYWYQQALGLGLQFLLWYDEGEERNRGNFPPRFSGRQFPNYSSELNVNALELEDSALYLCASSLEGGIYGYTFGSGTRLTVV.

The V and J genes are TRBV27 and TRBJ2-5; the match to TRBD1 covers 9 bases. V dropped 6 bases and J dropped 1; count of bases not matched to a gene: 6. The V gene's germline CDR1 is MNHEY and CDR2 SMNVEV (reference sequence). The CDR3 covers 15 residues. CDR3 DNA: TGTGCCAGCAGGGGACAGGGACGGGGCCAAGAGACCCAGTACTTC. This translates into CASRGQGRGQETQYF.